What follows describes a single TCR beta chain. Its antigen remains unidentified. The data were produced by immunoSEQ multiplex PCR, yet TCRdb's version contains in-frame clones alone and is incomplete. The profile shows around 160,000 clones, around 90% of them singletons. Germline V gene data show CDR1 as MDHEN and CDR2 as SYDVKM. Trimming removed 9 bases from V and 3 bases from J, with 20 bases in between. The CDR3 totals 15 residues. The source of the sample is a study of T cell responses to AZD1222 COVID-19 vaccine. General study findings and limits: White British donors predominated, females outnumbered males, and clonal diversity was possibly underestimated. Nearly half of the spike-specific TCRs reportedly recognize variant regions that carry no mutations. With two AZD1222 doses given, Spike-specific TCR breadth and depth both rose.

The receptor was derived from an adult in good health. The sample was peripheral blood, taken on day 0 of AZD1222 vaccination. V and J are TRBV28 and TRBJ1-2; D possibly corresponds to TRBD1 (5 bases). The CDR3 sequence is CASGRSPGGYYGYTF. In DNA form, the CDR3 reads TGTGCCAGTGGACGCTCTCCCGGGGGATACTATGGCTACACCTTC.